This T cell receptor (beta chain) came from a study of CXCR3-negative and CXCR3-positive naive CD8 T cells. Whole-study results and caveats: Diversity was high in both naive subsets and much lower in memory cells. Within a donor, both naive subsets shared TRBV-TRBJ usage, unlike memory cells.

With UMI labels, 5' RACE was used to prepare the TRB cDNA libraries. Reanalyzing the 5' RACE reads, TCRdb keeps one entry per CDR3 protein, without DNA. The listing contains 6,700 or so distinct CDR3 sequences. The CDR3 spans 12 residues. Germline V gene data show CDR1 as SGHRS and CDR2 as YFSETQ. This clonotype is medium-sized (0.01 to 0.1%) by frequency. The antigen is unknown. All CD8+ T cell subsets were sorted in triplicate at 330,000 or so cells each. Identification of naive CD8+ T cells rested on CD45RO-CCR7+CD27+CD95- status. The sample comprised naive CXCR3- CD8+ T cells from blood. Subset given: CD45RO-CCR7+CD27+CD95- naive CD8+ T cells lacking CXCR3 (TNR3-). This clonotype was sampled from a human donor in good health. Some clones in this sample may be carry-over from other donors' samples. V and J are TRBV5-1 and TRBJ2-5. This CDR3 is CASSLYGETQYF.